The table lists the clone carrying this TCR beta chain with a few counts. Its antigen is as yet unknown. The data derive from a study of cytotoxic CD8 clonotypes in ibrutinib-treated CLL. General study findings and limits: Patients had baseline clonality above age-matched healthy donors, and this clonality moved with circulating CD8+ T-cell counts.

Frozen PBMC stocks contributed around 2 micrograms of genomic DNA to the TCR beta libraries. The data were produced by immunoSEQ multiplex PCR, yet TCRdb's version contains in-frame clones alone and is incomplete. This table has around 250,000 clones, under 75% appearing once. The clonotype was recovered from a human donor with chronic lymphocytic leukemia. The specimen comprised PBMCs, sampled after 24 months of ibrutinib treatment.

The CDR3 region is CASSLTWTEAFF. The CDR3 bases are TGTGCCAGCAGCTTAACCTGGACTGAAGCTTTCTTT. The V and J genes are TRBV7-9 and TRBJ1-1; no clear D. V was trimmed by 2 bases and J by 5 bases, leaving 6 bases between them. CDR1 is SEHNR and CDR2 is FQNEAQ in the germline V gene (reference sequence). This CDR3 region has 12 residues.